The T cell receptor (beta chain) described here comes from a study of T cell responses to AZD1222 COVID-19 vaccine. Overall study findings and caveats: Among spike-specific TCRs, nearly half reportedly target unmutated variant regions.

This clone occurred a few times. The antigen is undetermined. The assay was immunoSEQ multiplex PCR, and TCRdb's table has in-frame clones only and misses some. The sample lists more than 150,000 clones, 75% to 90% occurring once. Germline lookup yields CDR1 LGHNA and CDR2 YNFKEQ. The CDR3 length is 17 residues. J lost 4 bases, V lost 1 base, and 10 bases had no gene match. This TCR was recovered from an adult in good health. The sample here was peripheral blood, taken on day 0 of AZD1222 vaccination. The chain links TRBV4-2 to TRBJ1-2; TRBD1 matches 9 bases. In nucleotides, the CDR3 is TGTGCCAGCAGCCAAGTACTTACAGGGGGCAGGGGCTATGGCTACACCTTC. Encoded protein: CASSQVLTGGRGYGYTF.